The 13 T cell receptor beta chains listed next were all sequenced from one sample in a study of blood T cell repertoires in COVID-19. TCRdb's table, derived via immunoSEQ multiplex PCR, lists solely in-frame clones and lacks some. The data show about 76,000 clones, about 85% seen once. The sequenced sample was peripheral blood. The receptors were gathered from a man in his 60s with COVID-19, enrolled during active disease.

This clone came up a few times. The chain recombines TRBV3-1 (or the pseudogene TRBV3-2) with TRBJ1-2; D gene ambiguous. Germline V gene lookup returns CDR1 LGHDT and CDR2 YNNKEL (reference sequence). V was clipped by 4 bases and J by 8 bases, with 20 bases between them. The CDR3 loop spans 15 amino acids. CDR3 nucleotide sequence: TGTGCCAGCAGCCCCCCGTCGACTCCTGCTAGAGGCTACACCTTC. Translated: CASSPPSTPARGYTF.

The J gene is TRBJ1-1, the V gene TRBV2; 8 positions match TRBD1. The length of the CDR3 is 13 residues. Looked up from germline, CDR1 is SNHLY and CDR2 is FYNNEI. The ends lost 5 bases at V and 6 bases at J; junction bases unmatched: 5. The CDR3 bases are TGTGCCAGCAGTCCGACAGGGGTCGCTGAAGCTTTCTTT. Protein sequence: CASSPTGVAEAFF.

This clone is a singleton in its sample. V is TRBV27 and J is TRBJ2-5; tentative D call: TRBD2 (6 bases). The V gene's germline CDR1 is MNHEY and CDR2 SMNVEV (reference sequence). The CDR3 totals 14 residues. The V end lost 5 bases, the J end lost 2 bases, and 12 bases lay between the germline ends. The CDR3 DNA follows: TGTGCCAGCAGTCCGCAGGGACTTCAAGAGACCCAGTACTTC. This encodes CASSPQGLQETQYF.

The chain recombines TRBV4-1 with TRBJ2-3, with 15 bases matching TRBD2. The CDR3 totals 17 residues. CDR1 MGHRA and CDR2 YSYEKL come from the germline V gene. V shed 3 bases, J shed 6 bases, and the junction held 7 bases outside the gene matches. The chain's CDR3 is CASSHGLAGGPGDTQYF. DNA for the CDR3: TGCGCCAGCAGCCACGGACTAGCGGGGGGGCCAGGTGATACGCAGTATTTT.

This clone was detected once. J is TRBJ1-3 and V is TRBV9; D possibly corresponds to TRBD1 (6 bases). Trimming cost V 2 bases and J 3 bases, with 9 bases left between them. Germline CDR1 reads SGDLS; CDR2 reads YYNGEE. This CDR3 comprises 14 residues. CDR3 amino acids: CASSVQGSGNTIYF. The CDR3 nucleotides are TGTGCCAGCAGCGTCCAGGGGAGTGGAAACACCATATATTTT.

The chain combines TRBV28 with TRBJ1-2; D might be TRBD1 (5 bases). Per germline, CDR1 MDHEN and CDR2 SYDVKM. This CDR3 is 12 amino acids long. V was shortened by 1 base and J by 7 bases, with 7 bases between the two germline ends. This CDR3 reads CASSLFRGGYTF. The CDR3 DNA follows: TGTGCCAGCAGTTTATTTAGGGGTGGCTACACCTTC.

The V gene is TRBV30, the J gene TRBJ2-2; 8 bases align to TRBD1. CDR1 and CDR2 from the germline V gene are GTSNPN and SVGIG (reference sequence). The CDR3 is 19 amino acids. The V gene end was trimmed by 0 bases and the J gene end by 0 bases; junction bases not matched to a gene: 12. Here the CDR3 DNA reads TGTGCCTGGAGTGTTTTAGGACAGGGAATCTTAGCGAACACCGGGGAGCTGTTTTTT. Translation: CAWSVLGQGILANTGELFF.

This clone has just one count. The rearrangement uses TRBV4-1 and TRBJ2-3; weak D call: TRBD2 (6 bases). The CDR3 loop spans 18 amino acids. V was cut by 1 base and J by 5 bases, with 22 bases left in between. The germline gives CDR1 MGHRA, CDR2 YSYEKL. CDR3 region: CASSQGKLAAPPRDTQYF. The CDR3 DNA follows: TGCGCCAGCAGCCAAGGAAAATTAGCGGCCCCCCCGCGAGATACGCAGTATTTT.

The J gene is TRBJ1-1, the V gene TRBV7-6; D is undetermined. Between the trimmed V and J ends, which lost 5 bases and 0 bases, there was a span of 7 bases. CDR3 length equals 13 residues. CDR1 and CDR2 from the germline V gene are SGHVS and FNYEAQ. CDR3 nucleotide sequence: TGTGCCAGCAGCCAGGACTTGAACACTGAAGCTTTCTTT. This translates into CASSQDLNTEAFF.

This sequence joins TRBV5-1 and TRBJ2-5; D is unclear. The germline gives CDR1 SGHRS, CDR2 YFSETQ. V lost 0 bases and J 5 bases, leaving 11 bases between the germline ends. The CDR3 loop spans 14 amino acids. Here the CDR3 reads CASSLARVTETQYF. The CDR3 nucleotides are TGCGCCAGCAGCTTGGCTCGGGTGACGGAGACCCAGTACTTC.

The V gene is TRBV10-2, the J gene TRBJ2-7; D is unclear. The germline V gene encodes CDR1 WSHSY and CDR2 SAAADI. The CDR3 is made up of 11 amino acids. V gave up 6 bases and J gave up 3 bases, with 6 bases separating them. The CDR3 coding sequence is TGCGCCAGCAGGACTGACTACGAGCAGTACTTC. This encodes CASRTDYEQYF.

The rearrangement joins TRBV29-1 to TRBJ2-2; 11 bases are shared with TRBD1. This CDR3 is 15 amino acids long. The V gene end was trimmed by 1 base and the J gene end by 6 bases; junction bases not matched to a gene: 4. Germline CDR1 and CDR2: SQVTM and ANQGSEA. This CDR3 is CSVEVLGQGAGELFF. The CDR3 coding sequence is TGCAGCGTTGAAGTCCTGGGACAGGGGGCCGGGGAGCTGTTTTTT.

The CDR3 DNA reads TGTGCCACCAGCAGAGATTGGGGGACTAGCGGGGGGAATGAGCAGTTCTTC. Translated: CATSRDWGTSGGNEQFF. This sequence joins TRBV15 and TRBJ2-1, with TRBD2 matching 15 bases. From germline, CDR1 is LNHNV and CDR2 YYDKDF (reference sequence). V trimming: 0 bases; J trimming: 7 bases; junction bases outside the gene matches: 4. The CDR3 is 17 residues long.